The clone carrying this T cell receptor beta chain occurred many times. Its antigen is still unknown. TCRdb reprocessed the RT-PCR reads with MiXCR, giving one entry per CDR3 protein. The data contain 280,000 or so distinct CDR3 sequences, 20% to 25% of them singletons. This sample stems from a study of response to subunit inactivated influenza vaccine. Germline CDR1 reads LGHDT; CDR2 reads YNNKEL (reference sequence). The CDR3 consists of 16 residues. Between the trimmed V and J ends, which lost 0 bases and 2 bases, there was a span of 14 bases. Study observations and caveats: New T cells are recruited in small numbers by each seasonal influenza vaccination, according to the authors' suggestion.

This material consisted of PBMCs from blood, taken less than 22 months after vaccination. V is TRBV3-1 and J is TRBJ2-7; tentatively, D is TRBD2 (6 bases). The sequence was obtained from a man aged 45 to 70 who received an inactivated influenza vaccine. The CDR3 coding sequence is TGTGCCAGCAGCCAAGATTTAGGGACTGGGGCCTACGAGCAGTACTTC. Its protein product is CASSQDLGTGAYEQYF.